This T cell receptor beta chain derives from a study of blood T cell repertoires in COVID-19. The overall study: Samples came from the United States, Italy and Spain, spanning acute and convalescent COVID-19. In each case, the material was cDNA or gDNA derived from T cells, B-cell-depleted T cells, or PBMCs.

Methods used by the authors: Quantification of nucleated cells was approximated via reference gene primer amplification. Produced via immunoSEQ multiplex PCR; TCRdb's table is partial and in-frame only. The DNA was the basis for D and trimming; V, J and clone size are from that table. The table records roughly 88,000 clones, roughly 70% of them present only once. V lost 7 bases and J lost 2, with 15 bases in between. The CDR3 is made up of 14 amino acids. Germline V CDR1 and CDR2: SNHLY, FYNNEI. The table lists this clone with a few counts. The chain has TRBV2 and TRBJ2-7; D might be TRBD1 (5 bases). The receptor was isolated from a woman aged 55-69 years in a cohort sampled during active or convalescent COVID-19. Sequenced sample: peripheral blood. Here the CDR3 DNA reads TGTGCCAGCATACTTGGACATCACGCCTACGAGCAGTACTTC. Translating it yields CASILGHHAYEQYF.